Given below is one T cell receptor beta chain in context. The antigen remains undetermined. These data belong to a study of cytomegalovirus exposure and HLA in healthy donors. Study conclusions and caveats: An observed cluster of highly shared sequence variants was recorded as a likely sequencing artifact. It emerged from a later analysis that several of the most significant clusters appeared to be linked to common viral pathogens. Researchers catalogued approximately 160 TCR beta chains as cytomegalovirus-associated.

The PCR ran on 60 Vbeta and 13 Jbeta primers. Sequencing was performed with immunoSEQ multiplex PCR; in TCRdb, only in-frame clones are kept and a portion is missing. The sample lists over 100,000 clones; 75% to 90% were seen once. This CDR3 region has 15 residues. V gave up 2 bases and J gave up 5 bases, with 15 bases separating them. In germline, CDR1 is MNHEY, CDR2 SVGAGI. Nominal health characterized the donors when sampled, though unrecorded immune exposures were likely. This sequence was found in a man aged 40-49 years in good health and CMV-seronegative. The V call is TRBV6-5, the J call TRBJ2-5; perhaps TRBD1 as D (6 bases). The sample taken for sequencing was PBMCs. The CDR3 spells CASSYNRANFETQYF. CDR3 nucleotides: TGTGCCAGCAGTTACAACAGGGCGAATTTTGAGACCCAGTACTTC.